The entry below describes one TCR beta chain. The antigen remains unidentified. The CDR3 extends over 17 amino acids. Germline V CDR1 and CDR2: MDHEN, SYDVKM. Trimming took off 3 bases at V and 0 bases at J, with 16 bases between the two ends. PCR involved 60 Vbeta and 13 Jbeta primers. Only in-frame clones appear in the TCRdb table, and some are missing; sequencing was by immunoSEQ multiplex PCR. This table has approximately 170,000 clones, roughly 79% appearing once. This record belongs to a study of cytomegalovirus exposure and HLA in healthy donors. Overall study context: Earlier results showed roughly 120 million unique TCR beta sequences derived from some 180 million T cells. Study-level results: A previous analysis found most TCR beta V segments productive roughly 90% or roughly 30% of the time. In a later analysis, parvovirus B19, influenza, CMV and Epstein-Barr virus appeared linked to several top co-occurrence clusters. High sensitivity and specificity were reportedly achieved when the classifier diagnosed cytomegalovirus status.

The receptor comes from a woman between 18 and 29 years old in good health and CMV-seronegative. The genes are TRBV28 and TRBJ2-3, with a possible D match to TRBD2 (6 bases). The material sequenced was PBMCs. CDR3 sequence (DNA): TGTGCCAGCAGTTTGGGATCGGGGGAGTGGAGCACAGATACGCAGTATTTT. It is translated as CASSLGSGEWSTDTQYF.